This TCR beta chain was identified in a study of lymphopenia after photon versus proton radiotherapy. Regarding the study as a whole: Survival link was tested only in deceased patients; proton benefit remains a possibility. Photon-treated patients lost naive T cells and TCR diversity; proton-treated stayed stable.

There are 14 residues in the CDR3. The germline CDR1 and CDR2 sequences are SGDLS and YYNGEE. The V gene lost 0 bases and the J gene lost 5 bases, with 10 bases spanning the gap. The method was immunoSEQ multiplex PCR; TCRdb's version includes in-frame clones alone and lacks a portion of them. The sample records approximately 160,000 clones, 88% being singletons. About this clone: Its antigen is undetermined.

The origin of this receptor is a man aged 45-65 years with gastric cancer. Material: peripheral blood, obtained from a patient treated with photon-based radiotherapy. The genes are TRBV9 and TRBJ2-3; possible D gene TRBD2, 5 bases. CDR3 DNA: TGTGCCAGCAGCGTAGCCCTAGCTGGAGATACGCAGTATTTT. Its translation is CASSVALAGDTQYF.